This T cell receptor beta chain was identified in a study of cytomegalovirus exposure and HLA in healthy donors (TCRdb year 2017). With respect to the entire study: According to an earlier analysis of 550 to 700 of the donors, 150 million to 200 million T cells yielded 90 million to 130 million unique TCR beta sequences and around 300 Gb of sequence data. An early release covering roughly 580 HLA-typed donors comprised about 310 gigabases of sequencing data and 65 million to 100 million unique TCR sequences. The genetic ancestry cluster associated with self-reported Caucasian donors included over 65% of the roughly 400 genotyped donors. The study aimed to test whether signatures of past pathogen exposure could be identified by cataloging public T cell receptors. Using immunosequencing, the study profiled T cell repertoires from fewer than 700 subjects and related those repertoires to cytomegalovirus serostatus. In addition to the first cohort of 650 to 750 subjects, a separate validation cohort of approximately 130 different subjects was used. High-throughput TCR immunosequencing, statistical association of individual TCRs with disease status, and machine learning were combined to predict cytomegalovirus infection status. To study patterns of TCR occurrence, a later analysis re-analyzed previously published TCR beta repertoires from 700 or so donors and added high-resolution HLA genotyping. The later analysis used no new phenotypic data to find candidate immune exposures, relying instead on TCR beta sequences and their occurrence across donors. An earlier analysis of nearly 600 of the donors applied high-throughput TCR beta sequencing to assess whether each TCR beta V gene segment acted as functional or pseudogenic. Donor age, sex, ethnicity and CMV serostatus were compiled alongside the repertoire data. Genome-wide SNP genotypes for about three fifths of the roughly 700 donors were used in a later genetic analysis, which treated that subset as a discovery cohort. Every discovery cohort repertoire had been produced on one sequencing platform. Both class I and class II loci were covered by HLA typing, at four-digit resolution. The number of donors typed differed by locus, with 629-630 for A, B, C, DRB1 and DQB1, around 520 for DQA1, 600 to 610 for DPA1, and 400 to 490 for DPB1. Because of strong linkage in the cohort, roughly five DR-DQ haplotypes were treated as single units for association and clustering. Across approximately 400 genotyped donors of the cohort, an average of about 200,000 unique TCR beta nucleotide sequences per donor were sequenced, and around 20% of those sequences were non-productive.

The cohort was made up of 650 to 700 healthy bone marrow donors. Cohort members were all nominally healthy when sampled, although unrecorded immune exposures were likely present. The donor tested CMV seronegative, placing the donor among the 350 to 400 seronegative members of the cohort. A peripheral blood sample was collected from each donor, and TCR beta sequencing was performed on peripheral blood mononuclear cells. Genomic DNA extraction from the blood cell samples was performed with the Qiagen DNeasy Blood Extraction Kit. The receptor library was made with the immunoSEQ multiplex PCR assay. The multiplex PCR relied on a mix of 60 forward primers for TCR Vbeta segments and 13 reverse primers for TCR Jbeta segments. The CDR3 region of rearranged TCR beta genes was amplified from genomic DNA with a multiplex PCR assay. The Illumina HiSeq System was used to sequence the amplified TCR beta libraries as 87-base-pair reads. As for how the authors treated the data: A later analysis counted about 80 million unique TCR beta chains across the 600 to 850 repertoires, and around 12 million of these chains were shared by at least two donors. Raw reads were error-corrected and collapsed into unique sequences with a nearest-neighbor algorithm that merged closely related sequences to remove PCR and sequencing errors. V, D and J gene segments were assigned by aligning CDR3 sequences to IMGT reference sequences. For a sequence to be retained, a match of at least six nucleotides was required to both a V gene segment and a J gene segment. A rearrangement counted as productive if the CDR3 had no stop codons and remained in frame with V and J, and every other rearrangement counted as non-productive. Following IMGT convention, CDR3 was defined as the stretch from the second conserved V-encoded cysteine up to the conserved J-encoded phenylalanine. Sequences without an unambiguous match to a single V gene segment were excluded from the earlier analysis of about 630 of the donors. An earlier analysis of several hundred of the donors called V segments functional above 56.7% productive rearrangements and segregating when the between-donor standard deviation exceeded 5%. To diagnose cytomegalovirus status from the catalog of TCR beta chain sequences, a statistical classification framework was built. In a later analysis, V and J genes were assigned by comparing TCR nucleotide sequences against IMGT/GENE-DB human TR gene sequences. A later analysis assigned CDR3 sequences and most-parsimonious VDJ recombination scenarios with the TCRdist pipeline. A later analysis defined each TCR beta chain by its CDR3 amino acid sequence plus V-gene family, and excluded reads lacking a unique V-gene family. As a way to deal with suspected cross-contamination and a sequencing artifact, a later analysis dropped more than 500 nucleotide sequences that were highly shared and had low generation probability. In a later analysis, a clonal expansion index was calculated for each public chain from normalized within-repertoire ranks of inferred template counts. Generation probabilities in a later analysis came from a VDJ recombination model fitted to out-of-frame rearrangements, and those results were checked against IGoR. A later analysis scored TCR-TCR, TCR-HLA and TCR-CMV co-occurrence with hypergeometric tests, applying a repertoire-size bias correction to TCR pairs. To estimate false discovery rates, a later analysis permuted the HLA or CMV assignments 20 times. In a later analysis, co-occurring TCRs were grouped using DBSCAN, with TCRdist sequence similarity added in when clustering inside HLA-allele-positive subsets. Repertoires with fewer than 30,000 or more than 120,000 public chains, plus five repertoires with anomalous nucleotide sharing, were excluded from co-occurrence clustering. Drawn from immuneACCESS, this table holds only the in-frame rearrangements with V and J called that TCRdb kept. Clones are partly lost; checked studies trace under half to an unresolved V gene and leave the rest unexplained. The V and J calls and clone size are taken from that table; D and trimming were inferred from the DNA. For this sample, the table gives fewer than 150,000 clones. The ten biggest clones cover around 3.6% of the sample.

Beyond this particular receptor, the publication reports: At a false discovery rate of 0.05, a later analysis linked around 17,000 TCR beta sequences to specific HLA alleles. When HLA alleles, especially DR and DQ, strongly co-occurred, attributing TCR associations to individual alleles was difficult. Because HLA typing was unavailable for some donors at each locus, only the typed subset was used in association tests. According to a later analysis, most CMV-associated TCR beta chains appeared to be HLA-restricted, and the HLA associations seemed to be driven largely by CMV exposure. According to a later analysis, TCR association rates differed among HLA loci, with DRB1 alleles showing the most associated TCRs and HLA-C alleles showing the fewest. The study listed 164 TCR beta chains as associated with cytomegalovirus. A few of the identified cytomegalovirus-associated TCR beta chains were confirmed in vitro to be specific for cytomegalovirus antigens. The sequencing pipeline was judged likely to have produced a cluster of highly shared sequence variants as a technical artifact. For the cohort, immune exposure information was limited to CMV serostatus. According to a later genetic analysis, donors in an Asian-associated ancestry cluster had fewer N-insertions in productive TCRs than the approximately 700-donor mean. A later analysis found that HLA-associated TCR beta chains were more clonally expanded and had lower generation probabilities than equally common non-associated chains. According to the authors, the approach could potentially be generalized to other disease states and immunological phenotypes. Most TCR sequences were observed very rarely across donors, whereas some public TCRs were present in many individuals. A later genetic analysis associated a missense DCLRE1C variant with V-gene and J-gene trimming of TCR beta chains, and an independent cohort replicated the association. Several of the top co-occurrence clusters appeared to be linked to parvovirus B19, influenza, CMV and Epstein-Barr virus, according to a later analysis. Correlated functional status among segregating V segments might be attributable to linkage disequilibrium, but an unknown experimental factor could not be ruled out. A further reported finding was that TCR beta sequences accurately predicted the HLA-A and HLA-B alleles for most subjects in the first cohort. Only TCR beta chains were sequenced in this cohort, and the absence of alpha or paired-chain data limited detectable features. Because counts were too low, under 20 rarely observed V segments, including chromosome 9 orphons, were left out of the earlier analysis of approximately 500 of the donors. In both the original and validation cohorts, the classifier was reported to diagnose cytomegalovirus status with high specificity and sensitivity. Presence/absence analyses assumed roughly uniform sequencing depth across donors, an assumption that may not hold. An earlier analysis of around 500 of the donors showed that most TCR beta V segments appeared in productive rearrangements either about 87% or about 30% of the time, which broadly matched IMGT annotations.

As regards this clone: The antigen this receptor binds is unknown.

This receptor was obtained from a man aged 18 to 30 in good health and CMV-seronegative. Sequencing was performed on PBMCs.

The CDR3 region has the sequence CASGRERATGELFF. The nucleotide sequence reads as follows: TGTGCCAGCGGCCGGGAGAGAGCCACCGGGGAGCTGTTTTTT. The chain is made from TRBV2 and TRBJ2-2; TRBD2 might be the D gene, on 6 matching bases. Trimming takes 8 bases from V and 4 bases from J, and the germline ends sit 14 bases apart. CDR1 SNHLY and CDR2 FYNNEI are derived from the germline V gene. The CDR3 covers 14 residues, taking in both the cysteine and the phenylalanine. Just CDR3 DNA is preserved here, 42 bases in frame from base 1.